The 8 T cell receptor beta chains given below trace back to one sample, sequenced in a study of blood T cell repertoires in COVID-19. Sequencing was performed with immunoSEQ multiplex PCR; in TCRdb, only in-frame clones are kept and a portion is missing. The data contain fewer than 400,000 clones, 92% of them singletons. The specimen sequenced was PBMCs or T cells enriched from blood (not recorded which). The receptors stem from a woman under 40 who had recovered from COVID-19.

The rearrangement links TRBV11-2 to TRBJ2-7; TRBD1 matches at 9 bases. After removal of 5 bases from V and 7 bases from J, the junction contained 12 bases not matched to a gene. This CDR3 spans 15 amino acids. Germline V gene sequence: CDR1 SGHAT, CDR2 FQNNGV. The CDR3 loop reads CASSPNRDRAEEQYF. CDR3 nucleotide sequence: TGTGCCAGCAGCCCGAACCGGGACAGGGCGGAGGAGCAGTACTTC.

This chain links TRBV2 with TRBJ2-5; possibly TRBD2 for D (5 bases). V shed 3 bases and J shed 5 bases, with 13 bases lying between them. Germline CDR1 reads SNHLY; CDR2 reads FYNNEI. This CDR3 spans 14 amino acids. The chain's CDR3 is CASSEFGRGETQYF. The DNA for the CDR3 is TGTGCCAGCAGTGAGTTCGGGCGCGGGGAGACCCAGTACTTC.

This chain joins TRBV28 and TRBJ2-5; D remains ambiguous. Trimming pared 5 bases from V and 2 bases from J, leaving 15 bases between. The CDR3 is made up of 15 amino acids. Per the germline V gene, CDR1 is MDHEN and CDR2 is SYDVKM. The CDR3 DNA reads TGTGCCAGCAGTCTGATAGTGTTCCCTCAAGAGACCCAGTACTTC. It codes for CASSLIVFPQETQYF.

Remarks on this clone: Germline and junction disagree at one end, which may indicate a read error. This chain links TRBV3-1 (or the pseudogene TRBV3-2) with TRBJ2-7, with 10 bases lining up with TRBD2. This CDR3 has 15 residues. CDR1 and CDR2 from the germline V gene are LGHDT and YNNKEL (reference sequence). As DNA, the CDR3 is TGTGCCAGCAGCCAAGACTATAGCGGGAGGTACGAACAGTACTTC. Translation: CASSQDYSGRYEQYF.

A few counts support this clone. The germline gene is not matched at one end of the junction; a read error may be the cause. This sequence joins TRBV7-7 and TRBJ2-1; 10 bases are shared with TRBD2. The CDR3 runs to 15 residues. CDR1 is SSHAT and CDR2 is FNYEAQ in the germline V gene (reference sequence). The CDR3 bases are TGTGCTAGCAGCTCCGGACTAGCGGAGGGTAATGAGCAGTTCTTC. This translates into CASSSGLAEGNEQFF.

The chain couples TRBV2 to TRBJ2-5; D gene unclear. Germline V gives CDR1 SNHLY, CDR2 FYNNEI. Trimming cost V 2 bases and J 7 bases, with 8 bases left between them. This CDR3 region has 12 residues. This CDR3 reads CASSENEWTQYF. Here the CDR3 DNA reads TGTGCCAGCAGTGAAAATGAGTGGACCCAGTACTTC.

CDR3 coding DNA: TGTGCCAGCAGCCAAGGGGTTCAAGAGACCCAGTACTTC. Protein: CASSQGVQETQYF. V usage is TRBV28 and J usage is TRBJ2-5; TRBD1 might be the D (5 bases). This CDR3 spans 13 amino acids. The germline CDR1 and CDR2 sequences are MDHEN and SYDVKM. The V end was cut by 6 bases, the J end by 2 bases, with 10 bases between.

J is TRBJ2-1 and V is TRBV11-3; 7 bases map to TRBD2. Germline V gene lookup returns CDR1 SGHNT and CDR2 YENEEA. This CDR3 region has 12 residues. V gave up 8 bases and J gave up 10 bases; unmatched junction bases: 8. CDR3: CASSKDGREQFF. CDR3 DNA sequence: TGTGCCAGCTCCAAGGACGGGAGGGAGCAGTTCTTC.